This is a list of T cell receptor beta chains from one sample in a study of cytomegalovirus exposure and HLA in healthy donors. This table comes from immunoSEQ multiplex PCR, and its TCRdb copy is limited to in-frame clones, with some not included. The sample lists 95,000 to 150,000 clones, about nine tenths seen once, with about 2% in the top ten. The sequenced sample consisted of PBMCs. The source is a woman aged 18-29 years in good health and CMV-seronegative. The CDR3 runs from the conserved cysteine through the conserved F or W. The order of the fields is J gene, D gene, V gene, CDR3 length, clone size, CDR3 protein, CDR3 DNA. D genes are given only for firm matches. Clone size, where shown, is once, few, many, or a class for clones that have expanded.

TRBJ2-2	-	TRBV7-6	15	-	CASSLGSALAGELFF	TGTGCCAGCAGCTTAGGCTCAGCGTTGGCCGGGGAGCTGTTTTTT
TRBJ2-1	TRBD2	TRBV6-6	16	-	CASTDDRRGAYNEQFF	TGTGCCAGCACCGATGACCGTCGGGGGGCCTACAATGAGCAGTTCTTC
TRBJ2-3	-	TRBV25-1	13	-	CASSAQSTDTQYF	TGTGCCAGCAGTGCACAGAGCACAGATACGCAGTATTTT
TRBJ1-1	TRBD1	TRBV7-9	16	-	CASSQYTGGIDTEAFF	TGTGCCAGCAGCCAATACACAGGGGGCATTGACACTGAAGCTTTCTTT
TRBJ2-1	TRBD2	TRBV28	19	-	CASTATSHPGRPSYNEQFF	TGTGCCAGCACCGCTACCTCCCACCCCGGGAGGCCCTCCTACAATGAGCAGTTCTTC
TRBJ2-2	TRBD2	TRBV6-6	16	-	CASSQNSGANTGELFF	TGTGCCAGCAGCCAGAATAGCGGGGCGAACACCGGGGAGCTGTTTTTT
TRBJ2-7	-	TRBV30	12	-	CAWNGPGDEQYF	TGTGCCTGGAATGGGCCGGGGGACGAGCAGTACTTC
TRBJ2-7	TRBD1	TRBV2	14	-	CASNLGQESGEQYF	TGTGCCAGCAATCTGGGACAGGAGTCGGGGGAGCAGTACTTC
TRBJ1-4	TRBD1	TRBV19	13	-	CASRVGQGRKLFF	TGTGCCAGTCGGGTTGGACAGGGAAGGAAACTGTTTTTT
TRBJ2-7	TRBD1	TRBV5-1	13	-	CASRFDRDLEQYF	TGCGCCAGCAGGTTCGACAGGGACCTCGAGCAGTACTTC
TRBJ2-7	-	TRBV5-1	15	-	CASSFGLSSSYEQYF	TGCGCCAGCAGCTTCGGACTGTCCTCCTCCTACGAGCAGTACTTC
TRBJ1-1	-	TRBV27	13	-	CATRTVMNTEAFF	TGTGCCACCCGGACAGTCATGAACACTGAAGCTTTCTTT
TRBJ2-5	TRBD1	TRBV7-2	15	-	CASSPDPNRGQTQYF	TGTGCCAGCAGCCCGGATCCAAACAGGGGACAGACCCAGTACTTC
TRBJ1-1	-	TRBV28	15	once	CASSLLGAQNTEAFF	TGTGCCAGCAGTTTATTGGGGGCGCAAAACACTGAAGCTTTCTTT
TRBJ2-6	TRBD1	TRBV5-1	19	once	CASSDEGGQGATGANVLTF	TGCGCCAGCAGCGACGAGGGGGGACAGGGGGCTACTGGGGCCAACGTCCTGACTTTC
TRBJ2-7	-	TRBV9	16	once	CASSAGDRAYSYEQYF	TGTGCCAGCAGCGCCGGAGACAGAGCCTACTCCTACGAGCAGTACTTC
TRBJ1-1	TRBD1	TRBV30	14	-	CAWSLGTGNNEAFF	TGTGCCTGGAGTCTAGGGACAGGGAATAACGAAGCTTTCTTT
TRBJ2-1	TRBD2	TRBV19	16	-	CASSIERTSGYNEQFF	TGTGCCAGTAGTATAGAACGGACTAGCGGCTACAATGAGCAGTTCTTC
TRBJ2-7	TRBD2	TRBV25-1	14	-	CASSELGLAHEQYF	TGTGCCAGCAGTGAATTGGGACTAGCACACGAGCAGTACTTC
TRBJ2-7	-	TRBV10-3	15	-	CAISVGQPSSYEQYF	TGTGCCATCAGTGTAGGACAGCCATCCTCCTACGAGCAGTACTTC
TRBJ2-3	-	TRBV5-1	15	-	CASSSRDSRTDTQYF	TGCGCCAGCAGTTCGAGGGACTCCCGCACAGATACGCAGTATTTT
TRBJ2-3	TRBD2	TRBV5-1	16	-	CASSWELAGTTDTQYF	TGCGCCAGCAGCTGGGAACTAGCGGGGACCACAGATACGCAGTATTTT
TRBJ2-7	TRBD1	TRBV5-4	14	once	CASSGTGGLYEQYF	TGTGCCAGCAGCGGGACAGGGGGCCTCTACGAGCAGTACTTC
TRBJ2-7	-	TRBV11-3	12	few	CASSLSNYEQYF	TGTGCCAGCAGCTTATCTAACTACGAGCAGTACTTC
TRBJ2-7	-	TRBV30	12	-	CAWSVDSYEQYF	TGTGCCTGGAGTGTTGACTCTTACGAGCAGTACTTC
TRBJ2-7	-	TRBV10-1	15	-	CASSDSGRGVYVQYF	TGCGCCAGCAGTGATTCCGGGAGAGGAGTCTATGTGCAGTACTTC
TRBJ2-3	-	TRBV2	15	-	CASSERSGYTDTQYF	TGTGCCAGCAGTGAACGGTCAGGATACACAGATACGCAGTATTTT
TRBJ1-2	-	TRBV5-1	13	-	CASNVGALYGYTF	TGCGCCAGCAATGTGGGGGCCCTCTATGGCTACACCTTC
TRBJ2-2	TRBD2	TRBV19	21	-	CASSIGRKLAGQKMNTGELFF	TGTGCCAGTAGTATAGGGAGGAAACTAGCGGGACAAAAAATGAACACCGGGGAGCTGTTTTTT
TRBJ2-6	TRBD2	TRBV4-2	18	once	CASSQGVAGNSGANVLTF	TGTGCCAGCAGCCAAGGGGTAGCGGGGAACTCTGGGGCCAACGTCCTGACTTTC